The clone carrying this T cell receptor beta chain is classed as medium-sized (0.01 to 0.1%) by frequency. Its antigen is as yet unknown. Each sample's input was about 270 ng genomic DNA, 38,000 or so genome equivalents. This sample is drawn from a study of T cell clusters in autoimmune cytopenias. Whole-study results and caveats: Active autoimmune hepatitis patients had about 3-fold fewer exclusive TRB clusters than healthy donors. TRB repertoire shifts in secondary cytopenia and chronic lymphocytic leukemia mostly reflected lymphoma, not autoimmunity. No cluster-lack signature appeared between secondary cytopenia and chronic lymphocytic leukemia patients, apparently due to lymphoma masking. Primary autoimmune cytopenia patients seemingly lacked the physiological T cell clusters found in healthy donors.

CDR3 length: 16 amino acids. Germline lookup yields CDR1 SGHDT and CDR2 YYEEEE. One tube held mixed TRB-A and TRB-B primer pools for touch-down PCR. TCRdb re-called the multiplex PCR reads; one entry per CDR3 protein, DNA not given. This repertoire comprises 2,500 to 3,500 distinct CDR3 sequences; its ten largest clones make up 4.5% to 5%. The genes are TRBV5-6 and TRBJ1-2; checking the TCRdb D call of TRBD1 is not possible without DNA. Sequencing used peripheral blood. The origin of this receptor is a human donor with an autoimmune cytopenia or autoimmune hepatitis (not recorded which). This CDR3 reads CASSLVDRTDSYGYTF.